A selection of T cell receptor beta chains follows, all from one sample in a study of blood T cell repertoires in COVID-19. The protocol was immunoSEQ multiplex PCR, while the TCRdb copy is restricted to in-frame clones and leaves out a portion. This sample has about 120,000 clones, with around nine tenths found just once. The sequencing input was peripheral blood. The receptors come from a woman aged 50 to 60 with acute or convalescent COVID-19. CDR3s include the opening cysteine and the closing phenylalanine or tryptophan. The order of the fields is J gene, clone size, V gene, D gene, CDR3 protein, CDR3 DNA. The D gene is left open where the match is weak. Size is stated for part of the rows, as once, few or many counts, or as a class when the clone is expanded.

TRBJ2-3,NA,TRBV5-1,NA,CASSTVASTDTQYF,TGCGCCAGCAGCACAGTAGCGAGCACAGATACGCAGTATTTT
TRBJ2-5,once,TRBV5-1,NA,CASSLGAGIQETQYF,TGCGCCAGCAGCTTGGGGGCAGGCATCCAAGAGACCCAGTACTTC
TRBJ2-1,NA,TRBV7-2,NA,CASSLGGPSSYNEQFF,TGTGCCAGCAGCTTAGGCGGGCCAAGCTCCTACAATGAGCAGTTCTTC
TRBJ1-5,few,TRBV21-1,NA,CASSKAPGCNQPQHF,TGTGCCAGCAGCAAAGCGCCAGGGTGCAATCAGCCCCAGCATTTT
TRBJ2-5,NA,TRBV11-3,TRBD1,CASSLGEQGAETQYF,TGTGCCAGCAGCTTAGGGGAACAGGGGGCCGAGACCCAGTACTTC
TRBJ2-7,NA,TRBV4-1,TRBD1,CASSQNRGTYEQYF,TGCGCCAGCAGCCAAAACAGGGGGACCTACGAGCAGTACTTC
TRBJ1-1,NA,TRBV12-5,NA,CASAPGHSNTEAFF,TGTGCTAGTGCTCCGGGACATTCGAACACTGAAGCTTTCTTT
TRBJ2-5,NA,TRBV10-2,TRBD1,CASSHPGQQETQYF,TGCGCCAGCAGTCACCCGGGACAGCAAGAGACCCAGTACTTC
TRBJ2-1,NA,TRBV7-2,TRBD1,CASSLPRNRGGEQFF,TGTGCCAGCAGCTTACCGCGCAACAGGGGCGGGGAGCAGTTCTTC
TRBJ2-5,NA,TRBV6-5,NA,CATRRGLEETQYF,TGTGCCACCAGGAGGGGGCTAGAGGAGACCCAGTACTTC
TRBJ2-1,NA,TRBV9,NA,CASSVGGDNNEQFF,TGTGCCAGCAGCGTAGGCGGAGATAACAATGAGCAGTTCTTC
TRBJ1-2,once,TRBV27,NA,CASRAGGSNYGYTF,TGTGCCAGCAGGGCGGGGGGCTCGAACTATGGCTACACCTTC
TRBJ1-1,once,TRBV5-1,NA,CASSLTVLNTEAFF,TGCGCCAGCAGCTTAACGGTTTTGAACACTGAAGCTTTCTTT